This T cell receptor beta chain stems from a study of blood T cell repertoires in COVID-19. Authors' processing steps: Reference gene primer amplification yielded estimated nucleated cell counts. Produced via immunoSEQ multiplex PCR; TCRdb's table is partial and in-frame only. V, J and clone size derive from that table, while D and trimming were established from the DNA sequence. Among about 96,000 clones, 70% to 90% were seen once, and the ten largest hold around 4%. A Seattle source enrolled patients during active infection and followed them longitudinally. CDR3 length equals 13 residues. Trimming took 5 bases from V and 1 from J, leaving 8 bases between them. The germline CDR1 and CDR2 sequences are SEHNR and FQNEAQ (reference sequence).

The source material was peripheral blood. The origin of this receptor is a human donor with COVID-19, enrolled during active disease. The donor label of this sample is uncertain. The chain joins TRBV7-9 to TRBJ1-1; D is unclear. The CDR3 nucleotides are TGTGCCAGCAGCACCTCAGGGAACACTGAAGCTTTCTTT. It yields the protein CASSTSGNTEAFF.